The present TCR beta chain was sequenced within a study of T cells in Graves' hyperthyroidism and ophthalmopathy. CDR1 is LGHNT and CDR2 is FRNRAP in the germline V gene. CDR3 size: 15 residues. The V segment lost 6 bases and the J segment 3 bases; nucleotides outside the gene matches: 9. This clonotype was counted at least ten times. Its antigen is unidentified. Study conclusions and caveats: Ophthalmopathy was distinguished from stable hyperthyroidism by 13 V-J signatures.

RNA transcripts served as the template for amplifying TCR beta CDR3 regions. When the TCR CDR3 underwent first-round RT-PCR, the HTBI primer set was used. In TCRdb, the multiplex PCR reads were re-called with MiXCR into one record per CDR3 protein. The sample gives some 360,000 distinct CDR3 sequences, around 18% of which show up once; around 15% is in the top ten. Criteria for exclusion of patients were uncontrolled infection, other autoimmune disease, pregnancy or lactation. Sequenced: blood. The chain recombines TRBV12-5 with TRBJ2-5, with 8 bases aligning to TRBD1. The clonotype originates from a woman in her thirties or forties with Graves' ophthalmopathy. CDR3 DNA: TGTGCTAGTGGCGCTTCCGTGGACAGGGAAGAGACCCAGTACTTC. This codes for CASGASVDREETQYF.